This is a list of T cell receptor beta chains from one sample in a study of cytomegalovirus exposure and HLA in healthy donors. The repertoire was sequenced with immunoSEQ multiplex PCR; TCRdb's copy has only in-frame clones and lacks some. The table lists 100,000 to 150,000 clones, around 77% of them singletons, with approximately 4.2% in the top ten. The source material was PBMCs. The receptors were sampled from a male donor in good health and CMV-seropositive. The CDR3 runs from the conserved cysteine through the conserved F or W. Fields, in order: J gene, clone size, V gene, D gene, CDR3 protein, CDR3 DNA. D genes are given only for firm matches. Clone size is not always given. Where it is, it says once, few, many or a class for expanded clones.

TRBJ2-7 | once | TRBV19 | TRBD2 | CASSREREGLYEQYF | TGTGCCAGTTCGAGAGAGCGGGAGGGCCTCTACGAGCAGTACTTC
TRBJ2-7 | - | TRBV5-6 | - | CASSSTGSYHEQYF | TGTGCCAGCAGCTCCACAGGGAGTTACCACGAGCAGTACTTC
TRBJ2-5 | - | TRBV20-1 | - | CAEDRKETQYF | TGCGCGGAGGACAGAAAGGAGACCCAGTACTTC
TRBJ2-7 | few | TRBV28 | TRBD1 | CASSSYRGGYEQYF | TGTGCCAGCAGTTCGTACAGGGGTGGGTACGAGCAGTACTTC
TRBJ2-2 | - | TRBV5-6 | TRBD1 | CASRAGGTGWAGELFF | TGTGCCAGCAGGGCAGGGGGCACAGGCTGGGCCGGGGAGCTGTTTTTT
TRBJ1-1 | - | TRBV5-6 | TRBD1 | CASSEDRMNTEAFF | TGTGCCAGCAGCGAGGACAGGATGAACACTGAAGCTTTCTTT
TRBJ1-3 | - | TRBV7-9 | - | CSSSALGALRSGNTIYF | TGTTCCAGCAGCGCCCTGGGGGCGCTACGCTCTGGAAACACCATATATTTT
TRBJ2-3 | once | TRBV4-2 | TRBD1 | CASSRSGTGAMDTQYF | TGTGCCAGCAGCCGGTCCGGGACAGGGGCCATGGATACGCAGTATTTT
TRBJ1-4 | - | TRBV28 | - | CASSLNHRDKELFF | TGTGCCAGCAGTCTGAACCACCGGGACAAGGAACTGTTTTTT
TRBJ2-3 | - | TRBV5-4 | - | CASSSPMGGRTDTQYF | TGTGCCAGCAGCTCCCCCATGGGCGGGCGCACAGATACGCAGTATTTT
TRBJ2-1 | - | TRBV28 | TRBD1 | CASSQTGFGDAEQFF | TGTGCCAGCAGCCAGACAGGGTTTGGGGATGCTGAGCAGTTCTTC
TRBJ2-5 | - | TRBV7-2 | TRBD1 | CASSPRTGERQYF | TGTGCCAGCAGCCCCCGGACAGGGGAAAGGCAGTACTTC
TRBJ1-1 | - | TRBV19 | - | CASSTDGGLDTEAFF | TGTGCCAGTAGTACCGATGGGGGCTTGGACACTGAAGCTTTCTTT
TRBJ1-2 | - | TRBV27 | - | CASSNQGGNYGYTF | TGTGCCAGCAGTAACCAGGGCGGTAACTATGGCTACACCTTC
TRBJ2-7 | - | TRBV7-8 | - | CASSLPSGVQVNYEQYF | TGTGCCAGCAGCTTACCGTCGGGTGTACAGGTTAACTACGAGCAGTACTTC
TRBJ2-1 | - | TRBV6-6 | TRBD1 | CASRPLIEGADEQFF | TGTGCCAGCAGGCCTCTAATTGAGGGGGCGGATGAGCAGTTCTTC
TRBJ2-5 | - | TRBV7-2 | TRBD2 | CASSLGLAVQTQYF | TGTGCCAGCAGCTTAGGTCTAGCGGTGCAGACCCAGTACTTC
TRBJ2-3 | - | TRBV7-9 | TRBD2 | CASSLIVAGIADTQYF | TGTGCCAGCAGCTTAATTGTAGCGGGAATCGCAGATACGCAGTATTTT
TRBJ1-4 | few | TRBV7-6 | - | CASSLEHREGRLFF | TGTGCCAGCAGCTTAGAACACCGGGAAGGTCGACTGTTTTTT
TRBJ1-1 | - | TRBV5-1 | - | CASSLEVANTEAFF | TGCGCCAGCAGCTTGGAGGTAGCGAACACTGAAGCTTTCTTT
TRBJ2-7 | - | TRBV4-2 | TRBD1 | CASSLDGQGYEQYF | TGTGCCAGCAGCCTGGACGGACAGGGCTACGAGCAGTACTTC
TRBJ2-1 | - | TRBV15 | - | CATSRRGGYGEQFF | TGTGCCACCAGCAGAAGGGGGGGCTACGGTGAGCAGTTCTTC
TRBJ2-2 | - | TRBV29-1 | - | CSVGYTGELFF | TGCAGCGTCGGGTACACCGGGGAGCTGTTTTTT
TRBJ2-7 | - | TRBV11-2 | - | CASSLEFGGATSYEQYF | TGTGCCAGCAGCTTAGAGTTTGGGGGGGCCACGTCCTACGAGCAGTACTTC
TRBJ1-5 | - | TRBV19 | TRBD1 | CASTSTGGNQPQHF | TGTGCCAGTACCTCAACAGGGGGCAATCAGCCCCAGCATTTT
TRBJ1-1 | once | TRBV19 | - | CASSAGSYRGTEAFF | TGTGCCAGTAGTGCGGGGAGTTATCGGGGCACTGAAGCTTTCTTT
TRBJ2-7 | - | TRBV5-1 | TRBD1 | CASSLNSRDRDYEQYF | TGCGCCAGCAGCTTGAACTCCCGGGACAGAGATTACGAGCAGTACTTC
TRBJ1-4 | - | TRBV18 | TRBD1 | CASSPTGTGGVRDKLFF | TGTGCCAGCTCACCAACCGGGACAGGGGGCGTAAGGGATAAACTGTTTTTT
TRBJ2-7 | - | TRBV19 | - | CASSPMPSYEQYF | TGTGCCAGTAGTCCGATGCCCTCCTACGAGCAGTACTTC
TRBJ1-6 | few | TRBV28 | TRBD1 | CASSWGQGWNSPLHF | TGTGCCAGCAGCTGGGGACAGGGTTGGAATTCACCCCTCCACTTT
TRBJ2-3 | - | TRBV11-2 | TRBD2 | CASSLVSSGRAISTDTQYF | TGTGCCAGCAGCTTAGTGTCTAGCGGGAGGGCCATAAGCACAGATACGCAGTATTTT
TRBJ2-5 | once | TRBV6-5 | TRBD1 | CASNAQGAQYF | TGTGCCAGCAACGCTCAGGGGGCCCAGTACTTC
TRBJ1-2 | - | TRBV28 | TRBD1 | CASAYRDRVSQGYTF | TGTGCCAGCGCCTACCGGGACAGGGTCTCTCAAGGCTACACCTTC
TRBJ1-6 | - | TRBV5-1 | TRBD1 | CASSPSSRDSELSYNSPLHF | TGCGCCAGCAGTCCCAGTTCCCGGGACAGTGAGCTCTCCTATAATTCACCCCTCCACTTT
TRBJ2-1 | - | TRBV2 | - | CASKDSSPFF | TGTGCCAGCAAAGACAGTTCCCCGTTCTTC
TRBJ1-1 | once | TRBV28 | TRBD1 | CASSFQQGVYTEAFF | TGTGCCAGCAGTTTTCAACAGGGGGTGTACACTGAAGCTTTCTTT
TRBJ2-7 | - | TRBV5-1 | - | CASSSGRERTYEQYF | TGCGCCAGCAGCTCTGGTCGGGAAAGGACTTACGAGCAGTACTTC
TRBJ2-1 | once | TRBV11-3 | - | CASSLDRGSYNEQFF | TGTGCCAGCAGCTTAGACAGGGGCTCCTACAATGAGCAGTTCTTC
TRBJ2-5 | - | TRBV6-4 | - | CASSGTEQETQYF | TGTGCCAGCAGTGGGACAGAGCAAGAGACCCAGTACTTC
TRBJ2-3 | - | TRBV6-6 | TRBD2 | CASSSPGLAGGPGQYF | TGTGCCAGCAGTTCCCCCGGACTAGCGGGAGGGCCGGGGCAGTATTTT
TRBJ1-2 | - | TRBV6-1 | - | CASSESQLVHGYTF | TGTGCCAGCAGTGAATCACAGCTTGTCCATGGCTACACCTTC
TRBJ2-1 | few | TRBV5-1 | - | CASSQGSSYNEQFF | TGCGCCAGCAGCCAAGGGAGCTCCTACAATGAGCAGTTCTTC
TRBJ1-1 | - | TRBV7-9 | TRBD1 | CASSLRTGTNTEAFF | TGTGCCAGCAGCTTACGGACAGGGACGAACACTGAAGCTTTCTTT
TRBJ2-3 | - | TRBV2 | - | CASSERAWASGTDTQYF | TGTGCCAGCAGTGAGAGGGCGTGGGCTAGCGGCACAGATACGCAGTATTTT
TRBJ2-7 | once | TRBV29-1 | TRBD1 | CSVEEDRAYEQYF | TGCAGCGTTGAAGAGGACAGGGCCTACGAGCAGTACTTC
TRBJ2-5 | - | TRBV5-1 | - | CASSSQGEVEETQYF | TGCGCCAGCAGCTCACAGGGTGAGGTAGAAGAGACCCAGTACTTC
TRBJ1-5 | - | TRBV28 | TRBD1 | CASSSTGGCQPQHF | TGTGCCAGCAGTTCGACAGGGGGATGTCAGCCCCAGCATTTT
TRBJ2-5 | - | TRBV5-1 | - | CASSPYAGVETQYF | TGCGCCAGCAGCCCTTACGCAGGGGTCGAGACCCAGTACTTC
TRBJ2-1 | - | TRBV5-1 | TRBD2 | CASSSGLAGQSSYNEQFF | TGCGCCAGCAGCAGCGGACTAGCGGGGCAGAGCTCCTACAATGAGCAGTTCTTC
TRBJ2-3 | - | TRBV27 | TRBD1 | CASRPLQGVTDTQYF | TGTGCCAGCAGGCCTCTTCAGGGGGTCACAGATACGCAGTATTTT
TRBJ1-3 | - | TRBV2 | - | CASSRDIPSGNTIYF | TGTGCCAGCTCCCGGGACATTCCCTCTGGAAACACCATATATTTT
TRBJ2-7 | - | TRBV6-1 | TRBD2 | CASTGTRASYEQYF | TGTGCCAGCACCGGGACTAGAGCCTCCTACGAGCAGTACTTC
TRBJ1-2 | - | TRBV28 | - | CASSLSGGNYGYTF | TGTGCCAGCAGTTTATCCGGGGGAAACTATGGCTACACCTTC
TRBJ2-2 | - | TRBV5-5 | - | CASSPRGTGELFF | TGTGCCAGCAGCCCTCGGGGAACCGGGGAGCTGTTTTTT
TRBJ2-1 | - | TRBV19 | - | CASRRDTYNEQFF | TGTGCCAGTAGGAGAGACACTTACAATGAGCAGTTCTTC
TRBJ1-2 | - | TRBV7-2 | - | CASSSGINYGYTF | TGTGCCAGCAGCTCCGGGATTAACTATGGCTACACCTTC